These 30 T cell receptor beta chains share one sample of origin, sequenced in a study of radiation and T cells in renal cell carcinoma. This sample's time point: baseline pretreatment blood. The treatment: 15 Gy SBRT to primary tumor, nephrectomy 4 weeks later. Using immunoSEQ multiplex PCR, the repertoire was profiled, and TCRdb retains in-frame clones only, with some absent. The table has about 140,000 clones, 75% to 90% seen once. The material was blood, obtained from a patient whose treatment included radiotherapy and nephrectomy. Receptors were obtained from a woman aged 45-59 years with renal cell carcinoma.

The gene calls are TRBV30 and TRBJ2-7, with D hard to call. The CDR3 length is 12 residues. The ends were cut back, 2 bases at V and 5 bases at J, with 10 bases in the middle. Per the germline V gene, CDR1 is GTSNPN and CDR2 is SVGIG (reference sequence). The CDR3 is CAWSIDGHEQYF. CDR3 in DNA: TGTGCCTGGAGTATCGACGGCCACGAGCAGTACTTC.

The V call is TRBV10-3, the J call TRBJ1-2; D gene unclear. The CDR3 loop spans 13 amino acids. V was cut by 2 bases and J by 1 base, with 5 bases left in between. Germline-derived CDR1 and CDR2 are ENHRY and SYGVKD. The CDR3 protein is CAISETVNYGYTF. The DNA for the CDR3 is TGTGCCATCAGTGAGACAGTTAACTATGGCTACACCTTC.

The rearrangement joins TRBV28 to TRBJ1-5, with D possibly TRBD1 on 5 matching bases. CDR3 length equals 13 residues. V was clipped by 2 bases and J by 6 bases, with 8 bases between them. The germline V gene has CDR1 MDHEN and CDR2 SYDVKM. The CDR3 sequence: CASSLPTGQPQHF. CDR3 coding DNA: TGTGCCAGCAGTTTACCCACAGGTCAGCCCCAGCATTTT.

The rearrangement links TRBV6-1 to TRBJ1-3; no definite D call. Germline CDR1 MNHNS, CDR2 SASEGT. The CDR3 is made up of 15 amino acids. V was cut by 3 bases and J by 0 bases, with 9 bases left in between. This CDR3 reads CASSDLPFSGNTIYF. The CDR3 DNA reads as TGTGCCAGCAGTGATTTGCCTTTCTCTGGAAACACCATATATTTT.

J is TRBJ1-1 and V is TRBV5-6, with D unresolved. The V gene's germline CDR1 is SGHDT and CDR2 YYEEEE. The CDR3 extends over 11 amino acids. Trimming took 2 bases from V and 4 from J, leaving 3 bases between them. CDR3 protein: CASSFATEAFF. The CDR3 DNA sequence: TGTGCCAGCAGCTTCGCCACTGAAGCTTTCTTT.

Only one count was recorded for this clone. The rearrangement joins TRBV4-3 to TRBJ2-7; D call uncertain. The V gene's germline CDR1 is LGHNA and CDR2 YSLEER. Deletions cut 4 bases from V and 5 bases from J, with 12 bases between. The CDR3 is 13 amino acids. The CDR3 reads CASSPQVEDEQYF. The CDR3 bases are TGCGCCAGCAGCCCGCAGGTCGAGGACGAGCAGTACTTC.

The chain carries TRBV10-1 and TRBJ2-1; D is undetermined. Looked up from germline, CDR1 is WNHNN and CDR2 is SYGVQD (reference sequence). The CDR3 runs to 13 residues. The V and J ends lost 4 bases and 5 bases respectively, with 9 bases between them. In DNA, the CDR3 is TGCGCCAGCAGTGTACACCAGAACAATGAGCAGTTCTTC. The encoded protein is CASSVHQNNEQFF.

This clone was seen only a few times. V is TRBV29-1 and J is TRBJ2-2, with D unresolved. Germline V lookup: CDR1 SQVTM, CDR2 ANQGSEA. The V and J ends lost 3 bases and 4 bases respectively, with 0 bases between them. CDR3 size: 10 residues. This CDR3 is CSVDTGELFF. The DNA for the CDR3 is TGCAGCGTTGACACCGGGGAGCTGTTTTTT.

CDR3 loop: CASSLPSGSSGNTIYF. CDR3 sequence (DNA): TGTGCCAGCAGTTTACCCTCAGGATCCTCTGGAAACACCATATATTTT. The rearrangement joins TRBV28 to TRBJ1-3; D not resolved. V lost 2 bases and J lost 0, with 11 bases in between. This CDR3 has 16 amino acids. Germline-derived CDR1 and CDR2 are MDHEN and SYDVKM.

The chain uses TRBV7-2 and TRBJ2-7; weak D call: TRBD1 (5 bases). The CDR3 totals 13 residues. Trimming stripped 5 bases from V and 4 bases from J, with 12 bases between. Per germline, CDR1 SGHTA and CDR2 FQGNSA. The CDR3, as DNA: TGTGCCAGCAGCACCAGGGTACTGTACGAGCAGTACTTC. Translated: CASSTRVLYEQYF. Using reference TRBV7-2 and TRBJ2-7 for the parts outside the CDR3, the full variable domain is GAGVSQSPSNKVTEKGKDVELRCDPISGHTALYWYRQSLGQGLEFLIYFQGNSAPDKSGLPSDRFSAERTGGSVSTLTIQRTQQEDSAVYLCASSTRVLYEQYFGPGTRLTVT.

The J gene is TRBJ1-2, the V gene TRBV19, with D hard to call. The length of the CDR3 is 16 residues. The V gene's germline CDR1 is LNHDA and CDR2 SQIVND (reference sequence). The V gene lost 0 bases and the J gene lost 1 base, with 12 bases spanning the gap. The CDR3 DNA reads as TGTGCCAGTAGTATAGACGGCAGGAGAAATAACTATGGCTACACCTTC. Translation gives CASSIDGRRNNYGYTF.

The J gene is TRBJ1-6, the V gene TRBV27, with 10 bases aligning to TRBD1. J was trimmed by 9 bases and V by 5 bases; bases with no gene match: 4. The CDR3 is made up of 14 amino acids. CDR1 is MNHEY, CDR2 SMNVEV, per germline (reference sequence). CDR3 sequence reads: CASSPRDRGSPLHF. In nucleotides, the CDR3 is TGTGCCAGCAGTCCCCGGGACAGGGGTTCACCCCTCCACTTT.

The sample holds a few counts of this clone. In nucleotides, the CDR3 is TGTGCCAGCAGCTTGGGACTAGCGGGAGCGGTACGGGAGCAGTACTTC. It encodes CASSLGLAGAVREQYF. The chain links TRBV5-5 to TRBJ2-7; the match to TRBD2 covers 12 bases. This CDR3 contains 16 residues. V lost 0 bases, J lost 7 bases, and 8 bases stayed unmatched. CDR1 SGHKS and CDR2 YYEKEE come from the germline V gene (reference sequence).

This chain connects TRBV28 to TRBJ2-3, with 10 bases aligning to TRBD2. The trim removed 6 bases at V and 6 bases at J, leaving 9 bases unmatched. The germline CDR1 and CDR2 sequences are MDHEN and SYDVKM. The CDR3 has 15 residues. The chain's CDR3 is CASSPAGGPVDTQYF. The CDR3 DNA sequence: TGTGCCAGCAGCCCAGCGGGAGGGCCAGTGGATACGCAGTATTTT.

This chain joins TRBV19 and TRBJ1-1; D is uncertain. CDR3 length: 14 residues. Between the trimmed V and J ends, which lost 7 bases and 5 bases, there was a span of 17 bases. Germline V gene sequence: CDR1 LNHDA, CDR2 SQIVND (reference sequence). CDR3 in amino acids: CASTLSGSWTEAFF. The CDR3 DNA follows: TGTGCCAGTACCCTCTCGGGGAGCTGGACTGAAGCTTTCTTT.

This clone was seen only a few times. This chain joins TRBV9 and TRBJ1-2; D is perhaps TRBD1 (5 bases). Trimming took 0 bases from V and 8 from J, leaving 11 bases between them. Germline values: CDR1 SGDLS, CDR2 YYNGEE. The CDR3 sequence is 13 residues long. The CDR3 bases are TGTGCCAGCAGCGTAGGGACATCGCGCGGCTACACCTTC. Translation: CASSVGTSRGYTF.

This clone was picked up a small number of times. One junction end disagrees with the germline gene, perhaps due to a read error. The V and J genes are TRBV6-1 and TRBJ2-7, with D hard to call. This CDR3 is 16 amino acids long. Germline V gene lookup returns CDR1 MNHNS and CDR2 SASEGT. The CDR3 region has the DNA TGTGCCATCAGTGATGGGTGGGGAACAAATACCTACGAGCAGTACTTC. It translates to CAISDGWGTNTYEQYF.

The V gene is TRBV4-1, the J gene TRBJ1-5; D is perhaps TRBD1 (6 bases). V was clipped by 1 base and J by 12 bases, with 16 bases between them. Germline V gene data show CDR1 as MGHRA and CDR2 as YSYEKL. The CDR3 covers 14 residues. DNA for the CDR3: TGCGCCAGCAGCCAAGTTGAGGGGGTGGAGCACCAGCATTTT. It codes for CASSQVEGVEHQHF.

The CDR3 is CASTIRSEQFF. In nucleotides, the CDR3 is TGTGCCAGCACCATCAGAAGCGAGCAGTTCTTC. V is TRBV2 and J is TRBJ2-1; D is ambiguous. The V and J ends lost 7 bases and 10 bases respectively, with 11 bases between them. From germline, CDR1 is SNHLY and CDR2 FYNNEI. CDR3 length: 11 amino acids. Supplemented by reference TRBV2 and TRBJ2-1, the full variable domain reads EPEVTQTPSHQVTQMGQEVILRCVPISNHLYFYWYRQILGQKVEFLVSFYNNEISEKSEIFDDQFSVERPDGSNFTLKIRSTKLEDSAMYFCASTIRSEQFFGPGTRLTVL.

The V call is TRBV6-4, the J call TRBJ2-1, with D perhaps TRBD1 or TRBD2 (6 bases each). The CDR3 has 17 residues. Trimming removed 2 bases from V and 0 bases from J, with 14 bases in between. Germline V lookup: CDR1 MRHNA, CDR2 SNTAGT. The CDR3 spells CASSDGTGRPSYNEQFF. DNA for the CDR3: TGTGCCAGCAGTGACGGCACAGGGAGGCCCTCCTACAATGAGCAGTTCTTC.

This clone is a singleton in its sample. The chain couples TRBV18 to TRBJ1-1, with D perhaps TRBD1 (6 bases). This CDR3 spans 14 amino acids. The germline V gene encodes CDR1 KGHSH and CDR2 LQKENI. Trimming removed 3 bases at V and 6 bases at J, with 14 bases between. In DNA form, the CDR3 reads TGTGCCAGCTCACCGGGGGGGGCGTTGCCTGAAGCTTTCTTT. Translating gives CASSPGGALPEAFF.

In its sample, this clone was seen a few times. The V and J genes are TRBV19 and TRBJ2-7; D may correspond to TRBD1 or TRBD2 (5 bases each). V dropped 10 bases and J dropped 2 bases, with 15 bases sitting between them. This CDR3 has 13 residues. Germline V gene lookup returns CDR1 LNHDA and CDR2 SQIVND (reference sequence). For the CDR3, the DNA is TGTGCCACTGGTCCCGGGACGGCCTACGAGCAGTACTTC. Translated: CATGPGTAYEQYF.

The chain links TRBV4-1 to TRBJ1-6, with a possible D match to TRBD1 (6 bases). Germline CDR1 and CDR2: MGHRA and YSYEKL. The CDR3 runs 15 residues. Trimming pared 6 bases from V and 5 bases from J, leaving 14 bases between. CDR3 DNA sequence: TGCGCCAGCAGACGGCTCAGGGGCGATAATTCACCCCTCCACTTT. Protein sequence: CASRRLRGDNSPLHF.

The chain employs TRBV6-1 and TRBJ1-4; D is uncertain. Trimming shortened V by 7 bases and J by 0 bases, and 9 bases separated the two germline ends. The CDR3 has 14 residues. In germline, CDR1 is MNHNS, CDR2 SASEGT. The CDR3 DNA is TGTGCCAGCACCCAACAATCAACTAATGAAAAACTGTTTTTT. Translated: CASTQQSTNEKLFF.

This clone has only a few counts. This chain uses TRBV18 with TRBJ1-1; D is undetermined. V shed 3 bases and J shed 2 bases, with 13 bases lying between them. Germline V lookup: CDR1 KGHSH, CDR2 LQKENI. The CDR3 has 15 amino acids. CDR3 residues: CASSPAEWGNTEAFF. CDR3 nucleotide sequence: TGTGCCAGCTCACCCGCGGAGTGGGGAAACACTGAAGCTTTCTTT.

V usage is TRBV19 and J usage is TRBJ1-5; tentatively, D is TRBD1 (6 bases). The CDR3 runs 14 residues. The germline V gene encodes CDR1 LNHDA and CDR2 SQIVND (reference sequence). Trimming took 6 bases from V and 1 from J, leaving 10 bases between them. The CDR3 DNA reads TGTGCCAGTAGAACAGGGTCCAGCAATCAGCCCCAGCATTTT. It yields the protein CASRTGSSNQPQHF.

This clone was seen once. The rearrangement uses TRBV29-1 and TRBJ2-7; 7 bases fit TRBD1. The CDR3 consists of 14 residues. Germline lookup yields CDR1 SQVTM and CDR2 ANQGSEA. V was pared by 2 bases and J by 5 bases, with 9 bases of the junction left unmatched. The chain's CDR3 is CSVERGRGSHEQYF. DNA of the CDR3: TGCAGCGTTGAAAGGGGGCGCGGATCCCACGAGCAGTACTTC.

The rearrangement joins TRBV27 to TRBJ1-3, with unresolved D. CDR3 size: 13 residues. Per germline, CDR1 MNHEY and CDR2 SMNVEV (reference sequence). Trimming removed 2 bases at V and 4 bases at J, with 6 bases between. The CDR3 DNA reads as TGTGCCAGCAGTTTAAGGGAGGGAAACACCATATATTTT. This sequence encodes CASSLREGNTIYF.

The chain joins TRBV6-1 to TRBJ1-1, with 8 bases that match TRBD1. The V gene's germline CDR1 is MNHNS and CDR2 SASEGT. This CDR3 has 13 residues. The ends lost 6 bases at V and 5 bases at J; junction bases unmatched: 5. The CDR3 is CASSGQGFTEAFF. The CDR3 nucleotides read TGTGCCAGCAGCGGACAGGGATTTACTGAAGCTTTCTTT.

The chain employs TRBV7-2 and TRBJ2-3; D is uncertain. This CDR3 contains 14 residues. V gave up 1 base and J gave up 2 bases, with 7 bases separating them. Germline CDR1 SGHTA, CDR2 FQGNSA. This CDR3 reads CASSLVPFTDTQYF. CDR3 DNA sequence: TGTGCCAGCAGCTTAGTACCCTTCACAGATACGCAGTATTTT.